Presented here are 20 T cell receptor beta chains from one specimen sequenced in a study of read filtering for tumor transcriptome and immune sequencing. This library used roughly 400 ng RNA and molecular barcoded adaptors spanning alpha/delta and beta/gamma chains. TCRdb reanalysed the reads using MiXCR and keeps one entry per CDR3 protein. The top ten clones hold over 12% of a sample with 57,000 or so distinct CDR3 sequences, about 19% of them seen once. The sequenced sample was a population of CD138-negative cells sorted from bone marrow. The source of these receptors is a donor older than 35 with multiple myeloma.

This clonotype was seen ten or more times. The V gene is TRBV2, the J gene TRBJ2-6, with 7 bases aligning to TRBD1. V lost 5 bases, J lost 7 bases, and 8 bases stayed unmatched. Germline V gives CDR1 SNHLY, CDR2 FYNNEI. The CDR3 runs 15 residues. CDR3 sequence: CASSQQGNHANVLTF. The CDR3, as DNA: TGTGCCAGCAGTCAACAGGGGAATCACGCCAACGTCCTGACTTTC.

This CDR3 is CTSTPEDEQFF. The CDR3 coding sequence is TGCACTTCCACTCCAGAAGATGAGCAGTTCTTC. This chain links TRBV20-1 with TRBJ2-1; no definite D call. Germline V gene data show CDR1 as DFQATT and CDR2 as SNEGSKA (reference sequence). The CDR3 extends over 11 amino acids.

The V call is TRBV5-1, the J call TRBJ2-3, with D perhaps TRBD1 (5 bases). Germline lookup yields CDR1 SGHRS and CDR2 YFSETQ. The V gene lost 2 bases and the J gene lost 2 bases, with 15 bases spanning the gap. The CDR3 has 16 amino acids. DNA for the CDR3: TGCGCCAGCAGCTTAAGTCTCGCCAGGGCCACAGATACGCAGTATTTT. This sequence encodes CASSLSLARATDTQYF.

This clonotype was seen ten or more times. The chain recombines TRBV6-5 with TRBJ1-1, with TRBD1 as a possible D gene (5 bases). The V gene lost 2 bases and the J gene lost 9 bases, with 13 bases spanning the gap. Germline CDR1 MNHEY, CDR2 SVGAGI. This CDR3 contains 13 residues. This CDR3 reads CASSYPRTGQAFF. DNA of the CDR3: TGTGCCAGCAGTTACCCGAGGACGGGACAAGCTTTCTTT.

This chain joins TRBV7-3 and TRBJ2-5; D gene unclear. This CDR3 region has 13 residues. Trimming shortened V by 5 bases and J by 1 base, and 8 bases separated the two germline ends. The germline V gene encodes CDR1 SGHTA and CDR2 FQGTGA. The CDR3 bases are TGTGCCAGCAGCCCCAACCCCCAAGAGACCCAGTACTTC. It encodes CASSPNPQETQYF.

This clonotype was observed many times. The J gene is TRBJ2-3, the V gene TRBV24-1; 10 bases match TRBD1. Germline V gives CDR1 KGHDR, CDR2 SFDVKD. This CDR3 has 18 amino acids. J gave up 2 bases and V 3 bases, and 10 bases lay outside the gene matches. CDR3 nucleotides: TGTGCCACCAGTGATAACCGGGACAGGGGTCCCTACACAGATACGCAGTATTTT. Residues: CATSDNRDRGPYTDTQYF.

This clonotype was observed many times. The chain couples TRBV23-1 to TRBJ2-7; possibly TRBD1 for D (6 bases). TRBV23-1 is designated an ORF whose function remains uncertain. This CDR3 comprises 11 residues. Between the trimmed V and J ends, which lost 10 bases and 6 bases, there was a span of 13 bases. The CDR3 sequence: CANQDSGEQYF. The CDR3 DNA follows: TGCGCCAACCAGGACAGCGGCGAGCAGTACTTC.

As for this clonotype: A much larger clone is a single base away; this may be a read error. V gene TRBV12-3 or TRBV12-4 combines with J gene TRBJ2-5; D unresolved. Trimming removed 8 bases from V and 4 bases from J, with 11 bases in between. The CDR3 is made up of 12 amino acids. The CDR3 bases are TGTGCCAGCGGGCAGGCAGGAGAGACCCAGTACTTC. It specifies CASGQAGETQYF.

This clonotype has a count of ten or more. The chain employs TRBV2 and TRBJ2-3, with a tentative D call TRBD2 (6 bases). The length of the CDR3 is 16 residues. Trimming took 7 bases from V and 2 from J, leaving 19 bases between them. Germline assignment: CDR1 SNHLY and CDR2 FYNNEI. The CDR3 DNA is TGTGCCAGCAATTATCGCGGGGCGACTTCCACAGATACGCAGTATTTT. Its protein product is CASNYRGATSTDTQYF. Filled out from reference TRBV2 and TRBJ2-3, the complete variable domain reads EPEVTQTPSHQVTQMGQEVILRCVPISNHLYFYWYRQILGQKVEFLVSFYNNEISEKSEIFDDQFSVERPDGSNFTLKIRSTKLEDSAMYFCASNYRGATSTDTQYFGPGTRLTVL.

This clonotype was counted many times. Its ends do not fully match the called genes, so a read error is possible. The CDR3 DNA follows: TGCGCCAGCAGTGAGTCGGAACTATCGTACGAGCTGTACTTC. Translating gives CASSESELSYELYF. This chain uses TRBV10-1 with TRBJ2-7; unclear D gene. The CDR3 extends over 14 amino acids. The V gene's germline CDR1 is WNHNN and CDR2 SYGVQD (reference sequence).

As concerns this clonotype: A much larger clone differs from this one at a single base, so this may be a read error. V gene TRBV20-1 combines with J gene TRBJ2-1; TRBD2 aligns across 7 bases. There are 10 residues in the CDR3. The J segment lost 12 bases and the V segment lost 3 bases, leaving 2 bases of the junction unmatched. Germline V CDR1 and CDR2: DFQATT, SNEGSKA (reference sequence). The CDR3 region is CSARRGGQFF. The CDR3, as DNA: TGCAGTGCTAGGCGCGGGGGGCAGTTCTTC.

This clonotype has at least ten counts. CDR3 sequence reads: CASSQTGDGQPQHF. In DNA, the CDR3 is TGTGCCAGCAGCCAAACAGGGGACGGGCAGCCCCAGCATTTT. This chain uses TRBV3-1 with TRBJ1-5; 7 bases agree with TRBD1. After removal of 2 bases from V and 7 bases from J, the junction contained 5 bases not matched to a gene. Germline V gene data show CDR1 as LGHDT and CDR2 as YNNKEL (reference sequence). The CDR3 has 14 residues.

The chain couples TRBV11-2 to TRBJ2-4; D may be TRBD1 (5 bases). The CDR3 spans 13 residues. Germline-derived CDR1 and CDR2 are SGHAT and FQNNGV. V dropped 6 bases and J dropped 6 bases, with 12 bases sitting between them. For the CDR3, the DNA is TGTGCCAGCAGTCCAGACAGCCGAAACATTCAGTACTTC. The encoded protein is CASSPDSRNIQYF.

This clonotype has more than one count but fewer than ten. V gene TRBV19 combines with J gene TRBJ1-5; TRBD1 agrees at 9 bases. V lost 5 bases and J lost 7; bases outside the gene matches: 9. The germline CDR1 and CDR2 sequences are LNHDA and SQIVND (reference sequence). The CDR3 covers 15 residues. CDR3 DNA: TGTGCCAGTAGTGCCCCCGGGACAGGGTACCAGCCCCAGCATTTT. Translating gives CASSAPGTGYQPQHF.

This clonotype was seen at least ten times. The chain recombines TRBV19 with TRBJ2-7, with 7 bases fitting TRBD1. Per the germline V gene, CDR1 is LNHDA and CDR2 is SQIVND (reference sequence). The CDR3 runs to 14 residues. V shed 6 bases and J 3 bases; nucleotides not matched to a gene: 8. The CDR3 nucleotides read TGTGCCAGTAGCCGACAGGGAGTCGGCTACGAGCAGTACTTC. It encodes CASSRQGVGYEQYF.

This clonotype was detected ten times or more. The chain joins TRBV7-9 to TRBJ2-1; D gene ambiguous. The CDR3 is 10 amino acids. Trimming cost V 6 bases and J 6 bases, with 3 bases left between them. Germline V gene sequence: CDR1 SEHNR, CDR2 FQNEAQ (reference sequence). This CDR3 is CASSPNEQFF. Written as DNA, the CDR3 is TGTGCCAGCAGTCCCAATGAGCAGTTCTTC.

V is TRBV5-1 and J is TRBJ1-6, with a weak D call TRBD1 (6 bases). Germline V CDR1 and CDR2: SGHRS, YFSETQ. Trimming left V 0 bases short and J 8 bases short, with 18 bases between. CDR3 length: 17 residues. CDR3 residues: CASSLGRDIVRDSPLHF. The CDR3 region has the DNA TGCGCCAGCAGCTTGGGAAGGGACATTGTACGGGATTCACCCCTCCACTTT. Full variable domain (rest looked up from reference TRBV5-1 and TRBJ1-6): KAGVTQTPRYLIKTRGQQVTLSCSPISGHRSVSWYQQTPGQGLQFLFEYFSETQRNKGNFPGRFSGRQFSNSRSEMNVSTLELGDSALYLCASSLGRDIVRDSPLHFGNGTRLTVT.

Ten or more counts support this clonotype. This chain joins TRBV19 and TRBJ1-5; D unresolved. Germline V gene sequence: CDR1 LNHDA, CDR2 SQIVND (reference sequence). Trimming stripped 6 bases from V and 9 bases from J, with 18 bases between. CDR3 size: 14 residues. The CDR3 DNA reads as TGTGCCAGTAGCCACAAAGGCCCCGGGAGGCCCCAGCATTTT. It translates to CASSHKGPGRPQHF.

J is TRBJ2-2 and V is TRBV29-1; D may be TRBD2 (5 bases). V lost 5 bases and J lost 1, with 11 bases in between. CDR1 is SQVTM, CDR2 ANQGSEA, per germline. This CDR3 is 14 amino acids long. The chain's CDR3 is CSVPGMGNTGELFF. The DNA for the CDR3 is TGCAGCGTTCCCGGGATGGGGAACACCGGGGAGCTGTTTTTT.

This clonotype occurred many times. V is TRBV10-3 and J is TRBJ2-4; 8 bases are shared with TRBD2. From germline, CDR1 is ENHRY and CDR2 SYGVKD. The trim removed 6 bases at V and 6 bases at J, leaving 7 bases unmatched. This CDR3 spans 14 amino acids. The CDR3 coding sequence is TGTGCCATCAGGCCGGGACTAGTAACAAACATTCAGTACTTC. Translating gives CAIRPGLVTNIQYF.